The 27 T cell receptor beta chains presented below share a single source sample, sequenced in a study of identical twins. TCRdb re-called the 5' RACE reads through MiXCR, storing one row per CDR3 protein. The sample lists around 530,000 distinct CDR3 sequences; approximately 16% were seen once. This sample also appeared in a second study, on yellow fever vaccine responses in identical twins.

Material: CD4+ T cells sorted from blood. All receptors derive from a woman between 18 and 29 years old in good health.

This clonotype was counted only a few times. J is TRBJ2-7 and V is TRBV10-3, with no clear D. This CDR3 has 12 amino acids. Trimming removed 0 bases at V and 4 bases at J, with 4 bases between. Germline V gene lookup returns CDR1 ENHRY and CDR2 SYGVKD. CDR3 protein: CAISESGYEQYF. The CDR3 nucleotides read TGTGCCATCAGTGAGTCGGGGTACGAGCAGTACTTC.

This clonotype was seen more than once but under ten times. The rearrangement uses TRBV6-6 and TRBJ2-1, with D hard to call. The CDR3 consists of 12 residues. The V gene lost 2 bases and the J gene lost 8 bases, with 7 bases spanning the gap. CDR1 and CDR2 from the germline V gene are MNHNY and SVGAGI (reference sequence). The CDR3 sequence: CASSYRAYEQFF. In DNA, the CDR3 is TGTGCCAGCAGTTACAGGGCTTATGAGCAGTTCTTC.

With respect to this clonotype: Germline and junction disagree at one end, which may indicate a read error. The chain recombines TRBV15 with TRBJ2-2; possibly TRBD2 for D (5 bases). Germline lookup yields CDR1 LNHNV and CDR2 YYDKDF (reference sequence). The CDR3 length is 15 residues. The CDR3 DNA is TGTGCCACCAGTAGGAAGTTCGCGAACACCGGGGAGCTGGTTTTT. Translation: CATSRKFANTGELVF.

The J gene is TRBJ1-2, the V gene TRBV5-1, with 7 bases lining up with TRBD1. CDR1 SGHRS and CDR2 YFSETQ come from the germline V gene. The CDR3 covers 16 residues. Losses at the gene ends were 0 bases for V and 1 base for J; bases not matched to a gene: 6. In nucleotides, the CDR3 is TGCGCCAGCAGCTTGGAGGGCCAGGGGGATAACTATGGCTACACCTTC. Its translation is CASSLEGQGDNYGYTF.

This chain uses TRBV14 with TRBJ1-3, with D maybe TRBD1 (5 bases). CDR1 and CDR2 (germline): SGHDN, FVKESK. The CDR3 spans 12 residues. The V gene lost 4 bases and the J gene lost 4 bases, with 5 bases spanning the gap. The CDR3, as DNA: TGTGCCAGCAGCCGACAGGGAAACACCATATATTTT. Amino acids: CASSRQGNTIYF.

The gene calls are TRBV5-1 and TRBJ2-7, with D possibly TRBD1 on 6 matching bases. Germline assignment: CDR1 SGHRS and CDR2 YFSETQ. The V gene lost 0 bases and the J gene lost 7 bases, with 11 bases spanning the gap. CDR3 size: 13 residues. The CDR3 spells CASSLGDMDEQYF. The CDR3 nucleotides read TGCGCCAGCAGCTTGGGGGACATGGATGAGCAGTACTTC.

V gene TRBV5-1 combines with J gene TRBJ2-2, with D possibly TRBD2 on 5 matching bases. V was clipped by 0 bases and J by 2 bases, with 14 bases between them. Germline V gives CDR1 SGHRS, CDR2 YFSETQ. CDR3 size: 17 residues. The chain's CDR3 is CASSLVPGSVNTGELFF. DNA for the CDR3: TGCGCCAGCAGCTTGGTTCCGGGGAGCGTAAACACCGGGGAGCTGTTTTTT.

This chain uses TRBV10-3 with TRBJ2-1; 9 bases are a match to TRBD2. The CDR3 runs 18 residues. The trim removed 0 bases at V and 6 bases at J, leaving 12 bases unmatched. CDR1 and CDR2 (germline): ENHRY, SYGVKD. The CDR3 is CAISESEGLARAGNEQFF. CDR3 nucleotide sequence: TGTGCCATCAGTGAGTCGGAAGGACTAGCGAGAGCGGGCAATGAGCAGTTCTTC.

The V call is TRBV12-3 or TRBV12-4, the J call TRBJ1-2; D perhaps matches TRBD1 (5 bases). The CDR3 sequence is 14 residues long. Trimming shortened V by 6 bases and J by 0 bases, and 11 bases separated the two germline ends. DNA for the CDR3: TGTGCCAGCAGGCGGGACGGAGCTAACTATGGCTACACCTTC. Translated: CASRRDGANYGYTF.

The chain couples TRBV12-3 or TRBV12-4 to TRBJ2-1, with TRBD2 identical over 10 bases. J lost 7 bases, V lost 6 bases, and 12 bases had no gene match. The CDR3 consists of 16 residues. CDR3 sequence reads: CASSISTSGLRNEQFF. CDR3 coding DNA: TGTGCCAGCAGCATATCGACTAGCGGGCTTAGGAATGAGCAGTTCTTC.

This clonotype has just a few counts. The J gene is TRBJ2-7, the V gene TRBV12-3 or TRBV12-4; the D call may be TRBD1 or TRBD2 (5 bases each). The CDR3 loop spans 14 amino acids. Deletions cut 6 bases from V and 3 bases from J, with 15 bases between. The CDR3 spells CASSREGPRYEQYF. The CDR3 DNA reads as TGTGCCAGCAGCCGTGAGGGGCCCCGCTACGAGCAGTACTTC.

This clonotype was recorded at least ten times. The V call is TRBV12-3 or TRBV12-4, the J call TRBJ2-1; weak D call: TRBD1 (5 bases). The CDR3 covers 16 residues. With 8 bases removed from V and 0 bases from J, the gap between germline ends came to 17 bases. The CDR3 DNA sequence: TGTGCCAGCTCTCCTAGGGGCCCGAGCTCCTACAATGAGCAGTTCTTC. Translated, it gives CASSPRGPSSYNEQFF.

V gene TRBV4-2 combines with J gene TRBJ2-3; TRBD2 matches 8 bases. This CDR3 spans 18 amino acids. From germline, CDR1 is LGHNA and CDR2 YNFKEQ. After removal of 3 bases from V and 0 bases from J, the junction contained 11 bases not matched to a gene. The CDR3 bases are TGTGCCAGCAGCCACCCCCGGGGGGCTAGCGGGAGCACAGATACGCAGTATTTT. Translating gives CASSHPRGASGSTDTQYF.

The CDR3 DNA reads TGTGCCAGCAGCCAGGGACAGTTGAGCTCTGGGGCCAACGTCCTGACTTTC. Residues: CASSQGQLSSGANVLTF. The chain joins TRBV7-8 to TRBJ2-6; 7 bases line up with TRBD1. This CDR3 region has 17 residues. J gave up 0 bases and V 5 bases, and 7 bases lay outside the gene matches. CDR1 and CDR2 (germline): SGHVS, FQNEAQ.

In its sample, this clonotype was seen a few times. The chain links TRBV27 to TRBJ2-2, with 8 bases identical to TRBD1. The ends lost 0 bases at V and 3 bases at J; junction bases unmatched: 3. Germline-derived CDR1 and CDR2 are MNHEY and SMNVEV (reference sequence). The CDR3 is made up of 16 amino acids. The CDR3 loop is CASSLSDRVDTGELFF. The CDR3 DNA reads TGTGCCAGCAGTTTATCGGACAGGGTGGACACCGGGGAGCTGTTTTTT.

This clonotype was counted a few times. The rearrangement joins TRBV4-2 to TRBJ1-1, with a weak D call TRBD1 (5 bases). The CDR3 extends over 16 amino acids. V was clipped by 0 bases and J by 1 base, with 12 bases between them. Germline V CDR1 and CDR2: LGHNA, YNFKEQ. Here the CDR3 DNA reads TGTGCCAGCAGCCAAGATTGGGGCAGGTCGAACACTGAAGCTTTCTTT. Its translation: CASSQDWGRSNTEAFF.

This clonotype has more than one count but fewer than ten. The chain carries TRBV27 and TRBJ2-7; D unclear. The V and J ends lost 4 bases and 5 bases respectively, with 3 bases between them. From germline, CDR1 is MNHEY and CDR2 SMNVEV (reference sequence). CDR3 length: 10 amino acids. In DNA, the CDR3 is TGTGCCAGCAGTTCCGACGAGCAGTACGTC. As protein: CASSSDEQYV.

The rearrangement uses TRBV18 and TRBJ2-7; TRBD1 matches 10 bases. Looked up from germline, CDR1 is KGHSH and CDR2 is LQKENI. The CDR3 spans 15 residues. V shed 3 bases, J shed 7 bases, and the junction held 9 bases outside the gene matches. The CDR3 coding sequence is TGTGCCAGCTCACCCTCCGGGACAGGGGCGGGGGAGCAGTACTTC. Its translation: CASSPSGTGAGEQYF. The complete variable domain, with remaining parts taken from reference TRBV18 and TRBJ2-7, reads NAGVMQNPRHLVRRRGQEARLRCSPMKGHSHVYWYRQLPEEGLKFMVYLQKENIIDESGMPKERFSAEFPKEGPSILRIQQVVRGDSAAYFCASSPSGTGAGEQYFGPGTRLTVT.

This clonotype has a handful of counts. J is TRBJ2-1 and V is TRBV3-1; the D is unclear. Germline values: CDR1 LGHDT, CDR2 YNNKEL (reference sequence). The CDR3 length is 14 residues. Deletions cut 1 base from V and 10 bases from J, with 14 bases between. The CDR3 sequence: CASSQGLLALEQFF. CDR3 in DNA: TGTGCCAGCAGCCAAGGCCTTCTGGCCCTCGAGCAGTTCTTC.

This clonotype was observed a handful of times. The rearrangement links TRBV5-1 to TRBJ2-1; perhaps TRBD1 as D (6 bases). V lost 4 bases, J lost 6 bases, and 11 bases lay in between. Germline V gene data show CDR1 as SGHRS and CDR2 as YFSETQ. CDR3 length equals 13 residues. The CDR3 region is CASSPRQVNEQFF. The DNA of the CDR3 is TGCGCCAGCAGCCCTAGACAGGTCAATGAGCAGTTCTTC.

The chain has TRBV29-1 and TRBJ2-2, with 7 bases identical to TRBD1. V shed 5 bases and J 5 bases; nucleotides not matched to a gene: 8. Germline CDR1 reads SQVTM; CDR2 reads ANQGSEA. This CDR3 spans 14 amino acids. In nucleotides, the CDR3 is TGCAGCGTTCAAACCGGGACAGAGACCGGGGAGCTGTTTTTT. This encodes CSVQTGTETGELFF.

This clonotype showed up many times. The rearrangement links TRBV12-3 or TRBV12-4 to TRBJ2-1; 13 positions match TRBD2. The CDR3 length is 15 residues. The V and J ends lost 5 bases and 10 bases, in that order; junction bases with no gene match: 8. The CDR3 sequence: CASSRGGLAGLEQFF. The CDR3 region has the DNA TGTGCCAGCAGTAGGGGGGGACTAGCGGGACTAGAGCAGTTCTTC.

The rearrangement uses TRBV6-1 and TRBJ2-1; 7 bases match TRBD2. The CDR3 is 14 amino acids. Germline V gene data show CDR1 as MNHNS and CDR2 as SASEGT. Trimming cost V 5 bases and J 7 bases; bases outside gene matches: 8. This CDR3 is CASSRGAGRNEQFF. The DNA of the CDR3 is TGTGCCAGCAGTAGGGGAGCGGGACGGAATGAGCAGTTCTTC.

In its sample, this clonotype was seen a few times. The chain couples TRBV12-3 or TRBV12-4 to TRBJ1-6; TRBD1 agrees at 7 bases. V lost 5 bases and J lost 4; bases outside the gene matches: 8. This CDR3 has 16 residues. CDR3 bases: TGTGCCAGCAGTCAGGACAGGAACTTTTATAATTCACCCCTCCACTTT. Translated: CASSQDRNFYNSPLHF.

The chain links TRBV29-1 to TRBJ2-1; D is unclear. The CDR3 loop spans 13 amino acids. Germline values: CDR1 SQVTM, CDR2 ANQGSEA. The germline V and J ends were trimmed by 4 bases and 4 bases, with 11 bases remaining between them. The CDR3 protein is CSVVPNTYNEQFF. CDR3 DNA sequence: TGCAGCGTTGTTCCGAATACTTACAATGAGCAGTTCTTC.

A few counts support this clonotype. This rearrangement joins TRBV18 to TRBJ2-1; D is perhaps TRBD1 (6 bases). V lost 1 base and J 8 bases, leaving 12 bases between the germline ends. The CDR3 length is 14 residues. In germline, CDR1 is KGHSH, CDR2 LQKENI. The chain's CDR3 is CASSPLAGVDEQFF. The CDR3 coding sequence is TGTGCCAGCTCACCACTGGCAGGGGTCGATGAGCAGTTCTTC.

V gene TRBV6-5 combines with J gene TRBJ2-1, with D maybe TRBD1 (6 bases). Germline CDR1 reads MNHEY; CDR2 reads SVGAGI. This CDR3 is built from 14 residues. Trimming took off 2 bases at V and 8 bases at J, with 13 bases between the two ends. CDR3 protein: CASSYGTNKDEQFF. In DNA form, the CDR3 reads TGTGCCAGCAGTTACGGGACAAATAAGGATGAGCAGTTCTTC.